The 22 T cell receptor beta chains reported below all come from one sample, sequenced in a study of shared clonotypes between healthy human individuals. Clones were sequenced by immunoSEQ multiplex PCR, and TCRdb holds only the in-frame ones, with some missing. The data contain about 300,000 clones, 74% of them singletons. Sequenced sample: memory CD4+ T cells sorted from blood. The subset was: CD45RA-negative fraction. Every receptor here comes from a man between 25 and 39 years old in good health.

In regard to this clone: Other nucleotide sequences in the sample specify the same CDR3. This chain links TRBV27 with TRBJ1-5; no firm D call. CDR3 length equals 12 residues. Trimming pared 2 bases from V and 6 bases from J, leaving 5 bases between. Per the germline V gene, CDR1 is MNHEY and CDR2 is SMNVEV (reference sequence). As DNA, the CDR3 is TGTGCCAGCAGTTTACTGGGTCAGCCCCAGCATTTT. Residues: CASSLLGQPQHF.

V is TRBV5-5 and J is TRBJ1-5; possible D gene TRBD1, 6 bases. The V gene's germline CDR1 is SGHKS and CDR2 YYEKEE (reference sequence). With 4 bases removed from V and 6 bases from J, the gap between germline ends came to 14 bases. This CDR3 region has 14 residues. For the CDR3, the DNA is TGTGCCAGCAGCGGGGAAGGCAGGGGTCAGCCCCAGCATTTT. Protein sequence: CASSGEGRGQPQHF.

The CDR3 region is CASSPRQGQGETQYF. The CDR3, as DNA: TGTGCCAGCAGCCCCCGACAGGGTCAAGGAGAGACCCAGTACTTC. The rearrangement joins TRBV11-2 to TRBJ2-5; 7 nucleotides line up with TRBD1. With V trimmed by 5 bases and J by 4 bases, 10 bases remained unmatched. CDR3 size: 15 residues. Germline lookup yields CDR1 SGHAT and CDR2 FQNNGV.

A few counts support this clone. V is TRBV11-2 and J is TRBJ2-4; 7 nucleotides align to TRBD1. CDR1 and CDR2 (germline): SGHAT, FQNNGV. The CDR3 has 18 residues. Trimming cost V 1 base and J 4 bases; bases outside gene matches: 13. CDR3 in DNA: TGTGCCAGCAGCTTAGGCCCCAGCTGGACAGGACATAAAAACATTCAGTACTTC. Its protein is CASSLGPSWTGHKNIQYF.

The chain is built from TRBV15 and TRBJ2-5; 7 nucleotides agree with TRBD1. Per the germline V gene, CDR1 is LNHNV and CDR2 is YYDKDF (reference sequence). The CDR3 is 14 residues long. V was pared by 7 bases and J by 4 bases, with 9 bases of the junction left unmatched. The CDR3 protein is CATTRGNRGETQYF. The CDR3 DNA reads as TGTGCCACCACCAGGGGGAACCGGGGAGAGACCCAGTACTTC.

V is TRBV29-1 and J is TRBJ1-2, with D perhaps TRBD1 (5 bases). CDR1 is SQVTM, CDR2 ANQGSEA, per germline. This CDR3 region has 16 residues. The V end lost 5 bases, the J end lost 0 bases, and 19 bases lay between the germline ends. DNA for the CDR3: TGCAGCGTTTCTGATCTTCCAGGGCTAGCTAACTATGGCTACACCTTC. Its translation is CSVSDLPGLANYGYTF.

The V gene is TRBV27, the J gene TRBJ1-3; no firm D call. The V end was cut by 4 bases, the J end by 0 bases, with 7 bases between. The CDR3 extends over 14 amino acids. Germline-derived CDR1 and CDR2 are MNHEY and SMNVEV (reference sequence). The CDR3: CASSSINSGNTIYF. DNA of the CDR3: TGTGCCAGCAGTTCCATTAACTCTGGAAACACCATATATTTT.

This clone has a single count. V usage is TRBV6-1 and J usage is TRBJ2-5, with TRBD1 matching over 7 bases. Germline CDR1 and CDR2: MNHNS and SASEGT. With V trimmed by 5 bases and J by 1 base, 4 bases remained unmatched. CDR3 size: 14 residues. The CDR3 bases are TGTGCCAGCAGTTTCGGGACAGTCCAAGAGACCCAGTACTTC. This gives the protein CASSFGTVQETQYF.

The chain couples TRBV27 to TRBJ2-1, with TRBD2 matching 10 bases. Germline V gene sequence: CDR1 MNHEY, CDR2 SMNVEV (reference sequence). This CDR3 has 16 residues. V lost 4 bases to trimming and J lost 0 bases; unmatched junction nucleotides: 3. CDR3 region: CASSSIAGGSYNEQFF. For the CDR3, the DNA is TGTGCCAGCAGTTCAATAGCGGGAGGCTCCTACAATGAGCAGTTCTTC.

This rearrangement joins TRBV7-8 to TRBJ2-5, with TRBD1 matching over 11 bases. This CDR3 has 18 residues. The V and J ends lost 4 bases and 4 bases, in that order; junction bases with no gene match: 14. Germline V gives CDR1 SGHVS, CDR2 FQNEAQ. The CDR3: CASSWEPDRGLLGETQYF. The CDR3 coding sequence is TGTGCCAGCAGCTGGGAACCGGACAGGGGGCTATTAGGAGAGACCCAGTACTTC.

This clone was seen more than once but under ten times. J is TRBJ2-1 and V is TRBV2; weak D call: TRBD1 (5 bases). Germline CDR1 reads SNHLY; CDR2 reads FYNNEI. V lost 2 bases, J lost 5 bases, and 16 bases lay in between. CDR3 size: 16 residues. The CDR3 DNA follows: TGTGCCAGCAGTGAACCACGGAACACAGGCCACAATGAGCAGTTCTTC. Translating gives CASSEPRNTGHNEQFF.

The CDR3 DNA reads TGTGCCAGCAGCTTCGGGGTGCCGGGACCTAACTACGAGCAGTACTTC. It encodes CASSFGVPGPNYEQYF. This sequence joins TRBV11-2 and TRBJ2-7; either TRBD1 or TRBD2 may supply D (5 bases each). The V and J ends lost 3 bases and 3 bases respectively, with 18 bases between them. This CDR3 region has 16 residues. Germline V CDR1 and CDR2: SGHAT, FQNNGV. The entire variable domain, with the rest obtained from reference TRBV11-2 and TRBJ2-7, is as follows: EAGVAQSPRYKIIEKRQSVAFWCNPISGHATLYWYQQILGQGPKLLIQFQNNGVVDDSQLPKDRFSAERLKGVDSTLKIQPAKLEDSAVYLCASSFGVPGPNYEQYFGPGTRLTVT.

The rearrangement uses TRBV5-1 and TRBJ2-3; the D is unclear. In germline, CDR1 is SGHRS, CDR2 YFSETQ. V was clipped by 0 bases and J by 5 bases, with 7 bases between them. The length of the CDR3 is 13 residues. CDR3 DNA: TGCGCCAGCAGCTTGGGGCTCGAAGATACGCAGTATTTT. Its translation: CASSLGLEDTQYF.

This rearrangement joins TRBV2 to TRBJ2-3; D unclear. This CDR3 comprises 11 residues. V lost 8 bases, J lost 5 bases, and 8 bases lay in between. The V gene's germline CDR1 is SNHLY and CDR2 FYNNEI. CDR3 bases: TGTGCCAGCCGGAGCGTAGATACGCAGTATTTT. It codes for CASRSVDTQYF.

To note about this clone: This specimen includes other DNA sequences encoding the same CDR3. In DNA, the CDR3 is TGCAGCGCCGACAGGGGCAATGAGCAGTTCTTC. Its translation: CSADRGNEQFF. The chain couples TRBV29-1 to TRBJ2-1; 8 nucleotides match TRBD1. Germline trimming cut 7 bases from V and 6 bases from J; bases unmatched to any gene: 2. The CDR3 length is 11 residues. The germline CDR1 and CDR2 sequences are SQVTM and ANQGSEA.

The chain uses TRBV2 and TRBJ1-1, with a tentative D call TRBD1 (6 bases). Germline CDR1 is SNHLY and CDR2 is FYNNEI. CDR3 length equals 13 residues. V was clipped by 9 bases and J by 2 bases, with 13 bases between them. The CDR3 loop reads CASQGQRNTEAFF. CDR3 nucleotides: TGTGCCAGTCAAGGACAGCGTAACACTGAAGCTTTCTTT. The variable domain in full, completed from reference TRBV2 and TRBJ1-1, reads EPEVTQTPSHQVTQMGQEVILRCVPISNHLYFYWYRQILGQKVEFLVSFYNNEISEKSEIFDDQFSVERPDGSNFTLKIRSTKLEDSAMYFCASQGQRNTEAFFGQGTRLTVV.

The genes are TRBV10-3 and TRBJ2-5; possible D gene TRBD1, 6 bases. The length of the CDR3 is 15 residues. V lost 0 bases to trimming and J lost 3 bases, with 11 bases between them. Looked up from germline, CDR1 is ENHRY and CDR2 is SYGVKD. This CDR3 reads CAISESQQGEETQYF. As DNA, the CDR3 is TGTGCCATCAGTGAGTCGCAACAGGGCGAAGAGACCCAGTACTTC.

This clone was picked up a small number of times. The V and J genes are TRBV28 and TRBJ2-7; TRBD1 agrees at 8 bases. From germline, CDR1 is MDHEN and CDR2 SYDVKM. The V and J ends lost 5 bases and 3 bases, in that order; junction bases with no gene match: 9. CDR3 length: 15 residues. The CDR3 loop is CASSTTEQGVYEQYF. Written as DNA, the CDR3 is TGTGCCAGCAGTACTACCGAACAGGGGGTCTACGAGCAGTACTTC.

J is TRBJ2-7 and V is TRBV7-8; 9 bases match TRBD1. This CDR3 is 15 amino acids long. Trimming took 5 bases from V and 7 from J; bases not matched to a gene: 12. Germline CDR1 and CDR2: SGHVS and FQNEAQ. CDR3 sequence reads: CASSPGTGQGIEQYF. Here the CDR3 DNA reads TGTGCCAGCAGCCCAGGGACAGGGCAGGGAATTGAGCAGTACTTC.

The chain uses TRBV2 and TRBJ2-3, with 12 bases that match TRBD2. Germline values: CDR1 SNHLY, CDR2 FYNNEI. The CDR3 consists of 15 residues. The J segment lost 2 bases and the V segment lost 4 bases, leaving 1 base of the junction unmatched. CDR3 residues: CASSGLAGVTDTQYF. The CDR3 nucleotides read TGTGCCAGCAGTGGACTAGCGGGGGTCACAGATACGCAGTATTTT.

This chain uses TRBV9 with TRBJ2-7, with D tentatively TRBD1 (6 bases). The CDR3 has 14 amino acids. The germline gives CDR1 SGDLS, CDR2 YYNGEE. Trimming removed 4 bases from V and 3 bases from J, with 14 bases in between. The CDR3 is CASSPRTENYEQYF. CDR3 nucleotide sequence: TGTGCCAGCAGCCCAAGGACAGAGAACTACGAGCAGTACTTC.

This clone was seen many times. The chain couples TRBV7-8 to TRBJ1-3; TRBD1 might be the D (5 bases). V shed 5 bases and J shed 0 bases, with 17 bases lying between them. CDR1 and CDR2 from the germline V gene are SGHVS and FQNEAQ. The CDR3 is made up of 17 amino acids. The CDR3 protein is CASSAYRMPISGNTIYF. CDR3 DNA sequence: TGTGCCAGCAGCGCCTACAGGATGCCGATCTCTGGAAACACCATATATTTT.